These T cell receptor beta chains were read from a single sample in a study of blood T cell repertoires in COVID-19. Using immunoSEQ multiplex PCR, the repertoire was profiled, and TCRdb retains in-frame clones only, with some absent. The sample has approximately 250,000 clones, 75% to 90% seen once. Sequencing was carried out using peripheral blood. All receptors come from a man in his thirties or forties with active or convalescent COVID-19. CDR3s include the opening cysteine and the closing phenylalanine or tryptophan.

j_call,v_call,cdr3_length,cdr3_aa
TRBJ1-3,TRBV28,13,CASRRQTGNTIYF
TRBJ2-7,TRBV7-2,16,CASSPTWTRDSYEQYF
TRBJ1-2,TRBV3-1/TRBV3-2,16,CASSQWRGDRAEGYTF
TRBJ2-3,TRBV5-5,16,CASSLVPGGTTDTQYF
TRBJ2-7,TRBV6-5,14,CASRLAGTSYEQYF
TRBJ1-1,TRBV7-3,14,CASSPQGTSTEAFF
TRBJ2-7,TRBV6-5,14,CASSPRGPSYEQYF
TRBJ1-4,TRBV7-9,14,CASSPLSTNEKLFF
TRBJ2-7,TRBV30,12,CAWSVLTYEQYF
TRBJ1-1,TRBV28,15,CASSLSRTGNTEAFF
TRBJ2-5,TRBV9,15,CASSVGSGGQETQYF
TRBJ2-5,TRBV5-1,15,CATGSGGLAVETQYF
TRBJ1-4,TRBV14,13,CASSLTGGEKLFF
TRBJ2-3,TRBV2,16,CASSEAPAGAIDTQYF
TRBJ1-5,TRBV2,15,CASSQQGISNQPQHF
TRBJ2-1,TRBV5-5,13,CASSHLLDNEQFF
TRBJ1-1,TRBV5-8,14,CASSFDRSNTEAFF
TRBJ1-1,TRBV6-2/TRBV6-3,12,CASSIQGLQAFF
TRBJ1-1,TRBV5-8,16,CASSLVVGQGNTEAFF
TRBJ1-1,TRBV29-1,15,CSSDGYRESGTEAFF